A single sample gave rise to the 23 T cell receptor beta chains below, sequenced in a study of beta chain features in type 1 diabetes. Study-level findings and limits: Moderate yet significant TCRB CDR3 shortening was seen in Type 1 diabetes patients in all four CD4+ subsets.

Isolated RNA was reverse transcribed in full, so expressed TCRB transcripts were sequenced. This table comes from immunoSEQ multiplex PCR, and its TCRdb copy is limited to in-frame clones, with some not included. Among about 700,000 clones listed, 13% were seen once. Antigens for these TCRs are unknown. Sequenced input: naive CD4+ T cells from blood. The source is a man aged 18 to 29 with type 1 diabetes.

As for this clone: The sample contains more than one DNA sequence encoding this CDR3. The rearrangement links TRBV6-5 to TRBJ1-6; a weak D match, TRBD1 (5 bases). CDR1 is MNHEY, CDR2 SVGAGI, per germline. The CDR3 consists of 12 residues. V was clipped by 2 bases and J by 10 bases, with 6 bases between them. The CDR3 loop is CASSYRGSPLHF. The CDR3 region has the DNA TGTGCCAGCAGTTACCGGGGGTCACCCCTCCACTTT.

This clone was seen a handful of times. The chain has TRBV29-1 and TRBJ2-3; 7 bases map to TRBD2. Trimming removed 4 bases from V and 4 bases from J; junction bases left unmatched: 5. This CDR3 has 13 amino acids. Germline V gene sequence: CDR1 SQVTM, CDR2 ANQGSEA. The CDR3 sequence: CSVVGLGSDTQYF. The CDR3 region has the DNA TGCAGCGTTGTCGGACTAGGATCAGATACGCAGTATTTT.

The rearrangement joins TRBV14 to TRBJ2-7; a weak D match, TRBD1 (5 bases). Trimming cost V 3 bases and J 4 bases, with 10 bases left between them. The germline gives CDR1 SGHDN, CDR2 FVKESK. This CDR3 has 13 residues. CDR3 amino acids: CASSHAGAYEQYF. The CDR3 nucleotides read TGTGCCAGCAGCCATGCTGGGGCTTACGAGCAGTACTTC.

The chain recombines TRBV28 with TRBJ1-5, with D maybe TRBD1 (5 bases). This CDR3 comprises 15 residues. In germline, CDR1 is MDHEN, CDR2 SYDVKM. With 0 bases removed from V and 3 bases from J, the gap between germline ends came to 9 bases. The CDR3 DNA reads as TGTGCCAGCAGTTTATGGGGGACTGACAATCAGCCCCAGCATTTT. This translates into CASSLWGTDNQPQHF. Filled out from reference TRBV28 and TRBJ1-5, the complete variable domain reads DVKVTQSSRYLVKRTGEKVFLECVQDMDHENMFWYRQDPGLGLRLIYFSYDVKMKEKGDIPEGYSVSREKKERFSLILESASTNQTSMYLCASSLWGTDNQPQHFGDGTRLSIL.

The chain links TRBV28 to TRBJ1-2; no reliable D call. Germline V gene lookup returns CDR1 MDHEN and CDR2 SYDVKM. The CDR3 is made up of 11 amino acids. V was trimmed by 6 bases and J by 8 bases, leaving 10 bases between them. In DNA form, the CDR3 reads TGTGCCAGCAGCCTGGTATCCGGCTACACCTTC. Protein: CASSLVSGYTF.

This clone showed up just a few times. V is TRBV9 and J is TRBJ1-5; 7 bases are a match to TRBD1. Germline lookup yields CDR1 SGDLS and CDR2 YYNGEE. The CDR3 consists of 17 residues. Trimming removed 0 bases from V and 4 bases from J; junction bases left unmatched: 10. CDR3 sequence (DNA): TGTGCCAGCAGCGTAGCTACGAGGGGGCAGGGTAATCAGCCCCAGCATTTT. Protein: CASSVATRGQGNQPQHF.

The rearrangement joins TRBV18 to TRBJ2-1; 9 bases are shared with TRBD2. CDR1 and CDR2 from the germline V gene are KGHSH and LQKENI. The V and J ends lost 2 bases and 5 bases, in that order; junction bases with no gene match: 4. The CDR3 runs to 15 residues. The CDR3 loop reads CASSPWTSEDNEQFF. CDR3 coding DNA: TGTGCCAGCTCACCATGGACTAGCGAGGACAATGAGCAGTTCTTC.

This clone was seen only a few times. The chain links TRBV30 to TRBJ2-7; D remains ambiguous. The germline CDR1 and CDR2 sequences are GTSNPN and SVGIG (reference sequence). The CDR3 runs to 12 residues. The ends were cut back, 2 bases at V and 3 bases at J, with 8 bases in the middle. CDR3 protein: CAWSRAFYEQYF. As DNA, the CDR3 is TGTGCCTGGAGTAGAGCTTTCTACGAGCAGTACTTC.

This clone was picked up a small number of times. V gene TRBV14 combines with J gene TRBJ2-1; D may be TRBD1 or TRBD2 (6 bases each). Trimming left V 1 base short and J 7 bases short, with 14 bases between. The CDR3 consists of 15 residues. The germline gives CDR1 SGHDN, CDR2 FVKESK. The CDR3 protein is CASSQGAGAGNEQFF. The CDR3 region has the DNA TGTGCCAGCAGCCAAGGGGCAGGGGCGGGGAATGAGCAGTTCTTC. Full variable domain (outside the CDR3, taken from reference TRBV14 and TRBJ2-1): EAGVTQFPSHSVIEKGQTVTLRCDPISGHDNLYWYRRVMGKEIKFLLHFVKESKQDESGMPNNRFLAERTGGTYSTLKVQPAELEDSGVYFCASSQGAGAGNEQFFGPGTRLTVL.

This clone was seen a few times. The gene calls are TRBV2 and TRBJ2-5; D is unresolved. Germline CDR1 reads SNHLY; CDR2 reads FYNNEI. CDR3 length equals 14 residues. The ends were cut back, 5 bases at V and 1 base at J, with 11 bases in the middle. The CDR3 here is CASSLYGAQETQYF. As DNA, the CDR3 is TGTGCCAGCAGTCTCTATGGAGCCCAAGAGACCCAGTACTTC.

The CDR3 region has the DNA TGCGCCAGCAGCCAAGCCCGAGGGGGCCTTGCCGAAGCTTTCTTT. Amino acids: CASSQARGGLAEAFF. The V gene is TRBV4-1, the J gene TRBJ1-1, with 7 bases that match TRBD1. This CDR3 contains 15 residues. Germline V CDR1 and CDR2: MGHRA, YSYEKL. V was pared by 1 base and J by 8 bases, with 10 bases of the junction left unmatched.

This clone was detected only a few times. The V gene is TRBV5-1, the J gene TRBJ2-2; TRBD1 aligns across 7 bases. The CDR3 contains 16 residues. V shed 0 bases, J shed 4 bases, and the junction held 6 bases outside the gene matches. Germline CDR1 and CDR2: SGHRS and YFSETQ. In DNA form, the CDR3 reads TGCGCCAGCAGCTTGGAGACAGGGCACGGCACCGGGGAGCTGTTTTTT. This sequence encodes CASSLETGHGTGELFF.

The V and J genes are TRBV29-1 and TRBJ2-7; D may be TRBD2 (5 bases). This CDR3 comprises 12 residues. Germline CDR1 is SQVTM and CDR2 is ANQGSEA. V gave up 1 base and J gave up 5 bases, with 9 bases separating them. CDR3 nucleotide sequence: TGCAGCGTTGAAGTTTCCGGGGACGAGCAGTACTTC. As protein: CSVEVSGDEQYF.

The chain links TRBV12-5 to TRBJ2-1, with D perhaps matching TRBD1 (6 bases). Per the germline V gene, CDR1 is LGHNT and CDR2 is FRNRAP. V lost 1 base and J lost 13, with 8 bases in between. The length of the CDR3 is 11 residues. The CDR3 sequence: CASGLGRGQFF. For the CDR3, the DNA is TGTGCTAGTGGTTTGGGCAGGGGCCAGTTCTTC.

This chain uses TRBV7-6 with TRBJ2-7, with D possibly TRBD1 on 6 matching bases. V was cut by 5 bases and J by 2 bases, with 13 bases left in between. Germline lookup yields CDR1 SGHVS and CDR2 FNYEAQ. This CDR3 region has 14 residues. CDR3 in DNA: TGTGCCAGCAGCCGGGACACGGAAACCTACGAGCAGTACTTC. The encoded protein is CASSRDTETYEQYF.

This clone was detected only a few times. This chain joins TRBV7-9 and TRBJ1-1, with D uncertain. The length of the CDR3 is 15 residues. Trimming pared 5 bases from V and 3 bases from J, leaving 16 bases between. The germline V gene encodes CDR1 SEHNR and CDR2 FQNEAQ (reference sequence). For the CDR3, the DNA is TGTGCCAGCAGCCCCCCCTGGGTTGTGGACACTGAAGCTTTCTTT. Translating it yields CASSPPWVVDTEAFF.

The rearrangement links TRBV19 to TRBJ2-7, with 8 positions matching TRBD2. V gave up 6 bases and J gave up 4 bases; unmatched junction bases: 8. The CDR3 runs to 14 residues. Germline CDR1 reads LNHDA; CDR2 reads SQIVND (reference sequence). The CDR3: CASRPGLGGYEQYF. In nucleotides, the CDR3 is TGTGCCAGTAGACCGGGACTAGGCGGATACGAGCAGTACTTC.

CDR3 region: CASSLARFGEQYF. DNA for the CDR3: TGTGCCAGCAGCTTGGCAAGATTCGGCGAGCAGTACTTC. The chain links TRBV5-6 to TRBJ2-7; D is undetermined. CDR3 length: 13 amino acids. Germline V gives CDR1 SGHDT, CDR2 YYEEEE. Trimming pared 0 bases from V and 6 bases from J, leaving 10 bases between.

In its sample, this clone was seen a few times. The chain joins TRBV30 to TRBJ2-7, with D possibly TRBD1 on 5 matching bases. The ends were cut back, 3 bases at V and 1 base at J, with 13 bases in the middle. Germline CDR1 GTSNPN, CDR2 SVGIG (reference sequence). The CDR3 is 14 amino acids. In nucleotides, the CDR3 is TGTGCCTGGAGAACCCCAGGGCCATCCTACGAGCAGTACTTC. Translated: CAWRTPGPSYEQYF.

The rearrangement joins TRBV21-1 to TRBJ1-2. TRBV21-1 is designated a pseudogene. This CDR3 spans 12 amino acids. The CDR3, as DNA: TGTGCCAGCAGCAAGGGAAACTATGGCTACACCTTC. This sequence encodes CASSKGNYGYTF.

This rearrangement joins TRBV30 to TRBJ1-2; D call uncertain. Germline CDR1 is GTSNPN and CDR2 is SVGIG (reference sequence). The CDR3 contains 9 residues. V lost 5 bases and J 8 bases, leaving 6 bases between the germline ends. The CDR3 region has the DNA TGTGCCTGGGGCACGGGCTACACCTTC. Its protein is CAWGTGYTF. Drawing the rest from reference TRBV30 and TRBJ1-2, the complete variable domain is SQTIHQWPATLVQPVGSPLSLECTVEGTSNPNLYWYRQAAGRGLQLLFYSVGIGQISSEVPQNLSASRPQDRQFILSSKKLLLSDSGFYLCAWGTGYTFGSGTRLTVV.

This chain connects TRBV30 to TRBJ1-4, with D hard to call. With 2 bases removed from V and 3 bases from J, the gap between germline ends came to 7 bases. CDR1 is GTSNPN and CDR2 is SVGIG in the germline V gene (reference sequence). This CDR3 contains 13 residues. This CDR3 is CAWSSGSNEKLFF. The CDR3 DNA reads TGTGCCTGGAGTAGCGGGTCTAATGAAAAACTGTTTTTT.

This CDR3 reads CASSLGGTQRQPQHF. Here the CDR3 DNA reads TGTGCCAGCAGCTTAGGCGGGACACAAAGGCAGCCCCAGCATTTT. The V and J genes are TRBV7-9 and TRBJ1-5, with a possible D match to TRBD1 (6 bases). V lost 1 base, J lost 7 bases, and 14 bases lay in between. Germline CDR1 SEHNR, CDR2 FQNEAQ (reference sequence). The CDR3 has 15 residues.